These 27 T cell receptor beta chains originate from one sample sequenced in a study of control samples from healthy donors and cancer patients. The table came from immunoSEQ multiplex PCR; TCRdb's copy has only in-frame clones and leaves some out. The sample has approximately 72,000 clones; about 91% are singletons. Sequencing was done on a sample of blood. These receptors came from a man aged 50 or older in good health.

This rearrangement joins TRBV5-5 to TRBJ1-2; D perhaps matches TRBD1 (5 bases). The CDR3 totals 14 residues. V lost 4 bases and J lost 4, with 14 bases in between. Per the germline V gene, CDR1 is SGHKS and CDR2 is YYEKEE (reference sequence). CDR3 sequence (DNA): TGTGCCAGCAGCGCTGACAGAACGTCCTATGGCTACACCTTC. Its translation is CASSADRTSYGYTF.

This clone was recorded a few times. The chain combines TRBV29-1 with TRBJ2-7; D uncertain. CDR1 is SQVTM and CDR2 is ANQGSEA in the germline V gene. CDR3 length equals 12 residues. V dropped 5 bases and J dropped 3 bases, with 11 bases sitting between them. This chain's CDR3 is CSVRIGIYEQYF. The CDR3 nucleotides read TGCAGCGTTAGAATAGGGATCTACGAGCAGTACTTC.

The rearrangement uses TRBV18 and TRBJ1-6; D is perhaps TRBD1 (5 bases). The CDR3 loop spans 13 amino acids. In germline, CDR1 is KGHSH, CDR2 LQKENI. Trimming left V 4 bases short and J 6 bases short, with 7 bases between. CDR3 sequence reads: CASSLDSNSPLHF. Here the CDR3 DNA reads TGTGCCAGCTCACTTGACAGTAATTCACCCCTCCACTTT. The variable domain in full, completed from reference TRBV18 and TRBJ1-6, reads NAGVMQNPRHLVRRRGQEARLRCSPMKGHSHVYWYRQLPEEGLKFMVYLQKENIIDESGMPKERFSAEFPKEGPSILRIQQVVRGDSAAYFCASSLDSNSPLHFGNGTRLTVT.

This chain links TRBV7-2 with TRBJ1-1; D unclear. V lost 3 bases and J 1 base, leaving 12 bases between the germline ends. Germline V lookup: CDR1 SGHTA, CDR2 FQGNSA. The CDR3 extends over 15 amino acids. The DNA of the CDR3 is TGTGCCAGCAGCTTCCAGGTGAGGAAGAACACTGAAGCTTTCTTT. Encoded protein: CASSFQVRKNTEAFF.

This clone was detected only a few times. V and J are TRBV27 and TRBJ1-5; D is perhaps TRBD1 (6 bases). V was cut by 2 bases and J by 0 bases, with 23 bases left in between. CDR3 size: 20 residues. Germline CDR1 MNHEY, CDR2 SMNVEV (reference sequence). CDR3 protein: CASSLRGQEYWAGSNQPQHF. The CDR3, as DNA: TGTGCCAGCAGTTTACGGGGGCAGGAGTATTGGGCGGGTAGCAATCAGCCCCAGCATTTT.

V gene TRBV2 combines with J gene TRBJ1-1; a possible D gene is TRBD1 (5 bases). V lost 2 bases, J lost 6 bases, and 13 bases lay in between. Germline loops: CDR1 SNHLY, CDR2 FYNNEI. The CDR3 covers 14 residues. CDR3 region: CASSEPGGAPEAFF. The CDR3 coding sequence is TGTGCCAGCAGTGAACCCGGAGGGGCCCCTGAAGCTTTCTTT.

This chain links TRBV9 with TRBJ1-6; D gene ambiguous. The CDR3 sequence is 14 residues long. Germline CDR1 reads SGDLS; CDR2 reads YYNGEE. V was shortened by 0 bases and J by 7 bases, with 8 bases between the two germline ends. CDR3 protein: CASSVEPGNSPLHF. CDR3 DNA: TGTGCCAGCAGCGTAGAACCGGGAAATTCACCCCTCCACTTT.

The chain is built from TRBV6-6 and TRBJ1-2; D is ambiguous. CDR1 is MNHNY and CDR2 is SVGAGI in the germline V gene (reference sequence). The CDR3 has 17 residues. V lost 5 bases to trimming and J lost 4 bases, with 23 bases between them. Written as DNA, the CDR3 is TGTGCCAGCAGTCTCGCCGCCTCGGTCAGGCGCTTCTATGGCTACACCTTC. It encodes CASSLAASVRRFYGYTF.

The gene calls are TRBV2 and TRBJ2-2; 9 bases are shared with TRBD2. After removal of 6 bases from V and 6 bases from J, the junction contained 11 bases not matched to a gene. Looked up from germline, CDR1 is SNHLY and CDR2 is FYNNEI. This CDR3 contains 16 residues. The CDR3 protein is CASRRASGDSAGELFF. As DNA, the CDR3 is TGTGCCAGCAGACGGGCTAGCGGGGACTCCGCCGGGGAGCTGTTTTTT.

This chain connects TRBV4-2 to TRBJ1-3, with D possibly TRBD1 on 5 matching bases. The CDR3 spans 16 residues. The germline V and J ends were trimmed by 4 bases and 0 bases, with 13 bases remaining between them. Germline V gene data show CDR1 as LGHNA and CDR2 as YNFKEQ. CDR3 protein: CASSRDSQSSGNTIYF. CDR3 nucleotides: TGTGCCAGCAGCCGCGACAGCCAGAGCTCTGGAAACACCATATATTTT.

The chain carries TRBV5-5 and TRBJ1-2; D gene uncertain. Germline CDR1 SGHKS, CDR2 YYEKEE (reference sequence). The CDR3 consists of 12 residues. V dropped 1 base and J dropped 8 bases, with 9 bases sitting between them. CDR3 amino acids: CASSLYEEGYTF. CDR3 sequence (DNA): TGTGCCAGCAGCTTGTATGAGGAGGGCTACACCTTC.

This sequence joins TRBV5-6 and TRBJ2-7, with 11 bases that match TRBD2. The CDR3 is made up of 15 amino acids. CDR1 SGHDT and CDR2 YYEEEE come from the germline V gene. With 0 bases clipped from V and 3 bases from J, the junction kept 2 bases outside the gene matches. CDR3 protein: CASSLGLAGIYEQYF. CDR3 nucleotide sequence: TGTGCCAGCAGCTTGGGACTAGCGGGGATCTACGAGCAGTACTTC.

CDR3: CASSADRGGETQYF. Here the CDR3 DNA reads TGTGCCAGCAGTGCGGACAGGGGAGGAGAGACCCAGTACTTC. This chain links TRBV2 with TRBJ2-5; 9 bases map to TRBD1. The CDR3 has 14 amino acids. The trim removed 4 bases at V and 4 bases at J, leaving 4 bases unmatched. CDR1 and CDR2 from the germline V gene are SNHLY and FYNNEI. The variable domain in full, completed from reference TRBV2 and TRBJ2-5, reads EPEVTQTPSHQVTQMGQEVILRCVPISNHLYFYWYRQILGQKVEFLVSFYNNEISEKSEIFDDQFSVERPDGSNFTLKIRSTKLEDSAMYFCASSADRGGETQYFGPGTRLLVL.

Only one count was recorded for this clone. J is TRBJ1-4 and V is TRBV4-2, with D unclear. The CDR3 consists of 13 residues. CDR1 is LGHNA and CDR2 is YNFKEQ in the germline V gene. Trimming cost V 1 base and J 7 bases, with 7 bases left between them. The CDR3 protein is CASSQVGGEKLFF. As DNA, the CDR3 is TGTGCCAGCAGCCAAGTGGGTGGTGAAAAACTGTTTTTT.

The chain employs TRBV30 and TRBJ1-5, with 7 bases fitting TRBD1. Trimming cost V 6 bases and J 4 bases; bases outside gene matches: 6. This CDR3 contains 13 residues. From germline, CDR1 is GTSNPN and CDR2 SVGIG (reference sequence). The CDR3: CACRQGINQPQHF. The CDR3 bases are TGTGCCTGCAGACAGGGTATAAATCAGCCCCAGCATTTT.

This clone was picked up a small number of times. The J gene is TRBJ2-5, the V gene TRBV19; 7 bases agree with TRBD2. Looked up from germline, CDR1 is LNHDA and CDR2 is SQIVND (reference sequence). Trimming at V came to 4 bases and at J to 3 bases, leaving 5 bases not matched to a gene. The CDR3 is made up of 14 amino acids. The CDR3 DNA reads as TGTGCCAGTAGTAGGTGGGGGGGTGAAGAGACCCAGTACTTC. As protein: CASSRWGGEETQYF.

The V call is TRBV30, the J call TRBJ2-7; D is uncertain. The V gene lost 3 bases and the J gene lost 0 bases, with 6 bases spanning the gap. The CDR3 length is 12 residues. Germline V gene data show CDR1 as GTSNPN and CDR2 as SVGIG (reference sequence). The CDR3 sequence: CAWRVHSYEQYF. CDR3 DNA sequence: TGTGCCTGGAGAGTACACTCCTACGAGCAGTACTTC.

The V and J genes are TRBV9 and TRBJ2-5; 10 bases align to TRBD2. Germline-derived CDR1 and CDR2 are SGDLS and YYNGEE. The V and J ends lost 2 bases and 2 bases, in that order; junction bases with no gene match: 9. The CDR3 covers 17 residues. The CDR3 nucleotides are TGTGCCAGCAGCGTGGACCCTAGCGGGGGCTTACAAGAGACCCAGTACTTC. It translates to CASSVDPSGGLQETQYF.

This clone was observed a few times. V usage is TRBV16 and J usage is TRBJ2-7; D remains ambiguous. V was clipped by 0 bases and J by 1 base, with 7 bases between them. Germline CDR1 reads KGHSY; CDR2 reads FQNENV. The CDR3 has 14 amino acids. The CDR3 sequence is CASSQSTASYEQYF. The CDR3 DNA reads as TGTGCCAGCAGCCAATCTACAGCTTCCTACGAGCAGTACTTC.

The genes are TRBV10-3 and TRBJ2-7; TRBD1 aligns across 8 bases. The CDR3 is 14 residues long. Germline assignment: CDR1 ENHRY and CDR2 SYGVKD. J was trimmed by 0 bases and V by 10 bases; bases with no gene match: 8. CDR3 coding DNA: TGTGCCACCACCGGGACAGGCAGCTCCTACGAGCAGTACTTC. Translation: CATTGTGSSYEQYF.

The gene calls are TRBV12-5 and TRBJ2-7; D not resolved. CDR3 length equals 14 residues. V shed 1 base and J shed 1 base, with 8 bases lying between them. Germline values: CDR1 LGHNT, CDR2 FRNRAP. CDR3 residues: CASGLGVQSYEQYF. CDR3 bases: TGTGCTAGTGGTTTGGGGGTGCAGTCCTACGAGCAGTACTTC.

The genes are TRBV7-9 and TRBJ1-6; D remains ambiguous. CDR3 length: 15 residues. Germline values: CDR1 SEHNR, CDR2 FQNEAQ (reference sequence). V lost 3 bases, J lost 0 bases, and 6 bases lay in between. The CDR3 DNA is TGTGCCAGCAGCTTGTCGAGCTCCTATAATTCACCCCTCCACTTT. It translates to CASSLSSSYNSPLHF. The variable domain in full, completed from reference TRBV7-9 and TRBJ1-6, reads DTGVSQNPRHKITKRGQNVTFRCDPISEHNRLYWYRQTLGQGPEFLTYFQNEAQLEKSRLLSDRFSAERPKGSFSTLEIQRTEQGDSAMYLCASSLSSSYNSPLHFGNGTRLTVT.

The chain recombines TRBV7-6 with TRBJ1-1; TRBD1 is a possible D gene (5 bases). V gave up 1 base and J gave up 1 base, with 13 bases separating them. CDR3 length: 16 amino acids. The germline V gene has CDR1 SGHVS and CDR2 FNYEAQ. DNA of the CDR3: TGTGCCAGCAGCTTAGAGGGGCTTCGGGCGAACACTGAAGCTTTCTTT. Amino acid sequence: CASSLEGLRANTEAFF.

The rearrangement joins TRBV27 to TRBJ1-1; D unclear. Trimming removed 0 bases from V and 2 bases from J, with 4 bases in between. Germline assignment: CDR1 MNHEY and CDR2 SMNVEV (reference sequence). The CDR3 consists of 13 residues. CDR3 coding DNA: TGTGCCAGCAGTTTATCGACAAACACTGAAGCTTTCTTT. The encoded protein is CASSLSTNTEAFF.

The chain recombines TRBV6-1 with TRBJ2-2; tentatively, D is TRBD2 (7 bases). Trimming shortened V by 4 bases and J by 2 bases, and 17 bases separated the two germline ends. Per the germline V gene, CDR1 is MNHNS and CDR2 is SASEGT. The CDR3 consists of 17 residues. The CDR3 sequence is CASSADGGGINTGELFF. CDR3 DNA sequence: TGTGCCAGCAGTGCCGATGGGGGGGGCATTAACACCGGGGAGCTGTTTTTT.

This clone was observed once. The chain uses TRBV11-2 and TRBJ1-2; D is uncertain. V lost 5 bases and J 4 bases, leaving 11 bases between the germline ends. Germline assignment: CDR1 SGHAT and CDR2 FQNNGV. The CDR3 is made up of 13 amino acids. The CDR3 nucleotides read TGTGCCAGCAGCCCCGCACAGCCCTATGGCTACACCTTC. Translation: CASSPAQPYGYTF.

V is TRBV4-2 and J is TRBJ1-4; a weak D match, TRBD1 (5 bases). The CDR3 runs 15 residues. The ends were cut back, 1 base at V and 6 bases at J, with 12 bases in the middle. Germline assignment: CDR1 LGHNA and CDR2 YNFKEQ. DNA of the CDR3: TGTGCCAGCAGCCAAGGGTGGGACGGGGATGAAAAACTGTTTTTT. It yields the protein CASSQGWDGDEKLFF.